This TCR beta chain came from a study of T-cell reconstitution after alpha-beta-depleted transplantation in children. V trimming: 6 bases; J trimming: 7 bases; junction bases outside the gene matches: 9. CDR1 is KGHSH and CDR2 is LQKENI in the germline V gene. CDR3 size: 14 residues. Library preparation (for TCRbeta) was performed with unique molecular identifiers. Each CDR3 protein gets one entry after TCRdb re-called the PCR reads with MiXCR. This sample has approximately 520,000 distinct CDR3 sequences, with 30% to 35% found just once. The clonotype comes from a human donor who donated a stem cell graft to a child with aplastic anemia. This chain uses TRBV18 with TRBJ1-1; 9 bases match TRBD1. Material: PBMCs from the stem cell graft donor, obtained from the stem cell graft. The CDR3 here is CASSPGTGIGEAFF. The CDR3 region has the DNA TGTGCCAGCTCGCCCGGGACAGGGATTGGTGAAGCTTTCTTT.